The 26 T cell receptor beta chains listed next were all sequenced from one sample in a study of human T cells and chemical hapten exposure. TCRdb re-derived calls from the RACE reads in MiXCR, one entry per CDR3 protein. The data contain fewer than 85,000 distinct CDR3 sequences, about 10% of them singletons. Time point in this sample: patch test 2, 6 weeks after DPC sensitization. The treatment was: therapeutic diphenylcyclopropenone sensitization with weekly scalp DPC. The sequencing here drew on whole blood, taken in connection with sensitization to the hapten diphenylcyclopropenone (DPC). The receptors originated from a woman aged 25 to 39 with alopecia areata. Some clones in this sample may be carry-over from other donors' samples.

This clonotype was recorded a few times. The chain recombines TRBV29-1 with TRBJ1-1, with D unresolved. There are 12 residues in the CDR3. In germline, CDR1 is SQVTM, CDR2 ANQGSEA. V was trimmed by 3 bases and J by 14 bases, leaving 19 bases between them. CDR3 bases: TGCAGCGTTGAGCTTAGACAAATCGGCAGCTTCTTT. Amino acids: CSVELRQIGSFF.

This clonotype was seen ten or more times. The chain has TRBV4-2 and TRBJ2-1; 9 bases agree with TRBD1. CDR1 is LGHNA, CDR2 YNFKEQ, per germline. The ends lost 3 bases at V and 5 bases at J; junction bases unmatched: 14. The length of the CDR3 is 18 residues. The CDR3 sequence: CASSHHPPGTGSDNEQFF. In DNA, the CDR3 is TGTGCCAGCAGCCACCATCCACCCGGGACAGGGTCAGACAATGAGCAGTTCTTC.

This clonotype was seen many times. This chain joins TRBV28 and TRBJ2-7, with D possibly being TRBD1 (6 bases). Per germline, CDR1 MDHEN and CDR2 SYDVKM. CDR3 length: 14 residues. Trimming removed 10 bases from V and 1 base from J, with 17 bases in between. The CDR3 region has the DNA TGTGCCACCCTAACGACAGGACCGTCCTACGAGCAGTACTTC. Amino acids: CATLTTGPSYEQYF.

The V call is TRBV9, the J call TRBJ1-2; D is perhaps TRBD1 (5 bases). With 0 bases removed from V and 4 bases from J, the gap between germline ends came to 22 bases. The germline gives CDR1 SGDLS, CDR2 YYNGEE. This CDR3 contains 18 residues. Written as DNA, the CDR3 is TGTGCCAGCAGCGTAGAGATATTGGGAGACAGCGACGGCTATGGCTACACCTTC. Translated, it gives CASSVEILGDSDGYGYTF.

This clonotype showed up many times. The chain employs TRBV29-1 and TRBJ1-2, with D unclear. Germline V gives CDR1 SQVTM, CDR2 ANQGSEA. The CDR3 extends over 14 amino acids. Trimming pared 3 bases from V and 0 bases from J, leaving 11 bases between. DNA for the CDR3: TGCAGCGTTGACAAAGGGCAGCCTAACTATGGCTACACCTTC. Translating gives CSVDKGQPNYGYTF.

V is TRBV20-1 and J is TRBJ2-7, with D perhaps matching TRBD1 (5 bases). CDR3 length equals 13 residues. V lost 3 bases, J lost 3 bases, and 12 bases lay in between. Germline V lookup: CDR1 DFQATT, CDR2 SNEGSKA (reference sequence). In DNA, the CDR3 is TGCAGTGCTAGGAGACAGCCCGTCTACGAGCAGTACTTC. Amino acid sequence: CSARRQPVYEQYF.

This clonotype has ten or more counts. The chain has TRBV13 and TRBJ2-3; perhaps TRBD1 as D (6 bases). Trimming shortened V by 11 bases and J by 3 bases, and 15 bases separated the two germline ends. Germline CDR1 PRHDT, CDR2 FYEKMQ (reference sequence). The CDR3 extends over 13 amino acids. In DNA form, the CDR3 reads TGTGCCTGCCAACAGGGAAATACAGATACGCAGTATTTT. This gives the protein CACQQGNTDTQYF. The whole variable domain, remainder taken from reference TRBV13 and TRBJ2-3, is AAGVIQSPRHLIKEKRETATLKCYPIPRHDTVYWYQQGPGQDPQFLISFYEKMQSDKGSIPDRFSAQQFSDYHSELNMSSLELGDSALYFCACQQGNTDTQYFGPGTRLTVL.

A remark on this clonotype: Being one base from a much bigger clone, this may be a read error. V gene TRBV12-3 or TRBV12-4 combines with J gene TRBJ2-6; the match to TRBD1 covers 10 bases. V trimming: 2 bases; J trimming: 3 bases; junction bases outside the gene matches: 7. The CDR3 is 18 amino acids. The CDR3 bases are TGTGCCAGCAGTTTATGGGGACAGGGGTCCTTTGGGGCCAACGTCCTGACTTTC. Its protein is CASSLWGQGSFGANVLTF.

The chain carries TRBV9 and TRBJ2-3; D remains ambiguous. The ends were cut back, 2 bases at V and 1 base at J, with 11 bases in the middle. The CDR3 covers 15 residues. The germline CDR1 and CDR2 sequences are SGDLS and YYNGEE. CDR3 in amino acids: CASSVSNAGTDTQYF. DNA of the CDR3: TGTGCCAGCAGCGTTAGCAACGCCGGCACAGATACGCAGTATTTT.

This clonotype appeared many times. The genes are TRBV6-2 or TRBV6-3 and TRBJ2-5; D may match TRBD1 or TRBD2 (5 bases each). CDR3 length: 11 amino acids. Germline values: CDR1 MNHEY, CDR2 SVGEGT. Trimming took 5 bases from V and 14 from J, leaving 15 bases between them. CDR3 DNA sequence: TGTGCCAGCAGTACCGGGACGCAAGGTTACTTC. Translated, it gives CASSTGTQGYF.

This chain joins TRBV19 and TRBJ2-2; D might be TRBD1 (6 bases). Germline V gene lookup returns CDR1 LNHDA and CDR2 SQIVND (reference sequence). This CDR3 spans 13 amino acids. V lost 6 bases, J lost 4 bases, and 9 bases lay in between. The CDR3 coding sequence is TGTGCCAGTAGGACAGGAGTCACCGGGGAGCTGTTTTTT. Translating gives CASRTGVTGELFF.

The V gene is TRBV18, the J gene TRBJ2-2; D unclear. This CDR3 has 12 amino acids. The V end lost 0 bases, the J end lost 8 bases, and 4 bases lay between the germline ends. Germline CDR1 reads KGHSH; CDR2 reads LQKENI. The CDR3 DNA is TGTGCCAGCTCACCACCGTCTGGGGAGCTGTTTTTT. Amino acids: CASSPPSGELFF.

The gene calls are TRBV28 and TRBJ2-3, with TRBD1 matching 9 bases. This CDR3 spans 13 amino acids. V lost 9 bases to trimming and J lost 6 bases; unmatched junction nucleotides: 7. Germline V gives CDR1 MDHEN, CDR2 SYDVKM. The CDR3 coding sequence is TGTGCCAGTTTGAACAGGGGGCTTGATACGCAGTATTTT. Amino acid sequence: CASLNRGLDTQYF.

The chain carries TRBV29-1 and TRBJ2-5; TRBD1 agrees at 8 bases. The V and J ends lost 3 bases and 4 bases, in that order; junction bases with no gene match: 7. The CDR3 runs 14 residues. Per germline, CDR1 SQVTM and CDR2 ANQGSEA. The CDR3 region is CSVEPRGQRETQYF. CDR3 coding DNA: TGCAGCGTTGAGCCCAGGGGGCAGAGAGAGACCCAGTACTTC. The full variable domain, with the rest looked up from reference TRBV29-1 and TRBJ2-5, is SAVISQKPSRDICQRGTSLTIQCQVDSQVTMMFWYRQQPGQSLTLIATANQGSEATYESGFVIDKFPISRPNLTFSTLTVSNMSPEDSSIYLCSVEPRGQRETQYFGPGTRLLVL.

This clonotype was picked up a small number of times. The chain combines TRBV6-5 with TRBJ2-7; 7 nucleotides line up with TRBD1. CDR3 length equals 13 residues. J was trimmed by 3 bases and V by 6 bases; bases with no gene match: 5. The germline gives CDR1 MNHEY, CDR2 SVGAGI. DNA for the CDR3: TGTGCCAGCAGATACAGGGGAAGCTACGAGCAGTACTTC. It encodes CASRYRGSYEQYF.

This clonotype was counted at least ten times. The rearrangement uses TRBV4-3 and TRBJ1-6; 7 bases agree with TRBD1. The ends lost 2 bases at V and 5 bases at J; junction bases unmatched: 9. This CDR3 contains 17 residues. Germline CDR1 LGHNA, CDR2 YSLEER. CDR3 sequence reads: CASSQLGTADHNSPLHF. CDR3 DNA: TGCGCCAGCAGCCAACTCGGGACAGCCGACCATAATTCACCCCTCCACTTT.

The chain is built from TRBV7-9 and TRBJ1-1, with D maybe TRBD1 (5 bases). The germline gives CDR1 SEHNR, CDR2 FQNEAQ (reference sequence). The CDR3 is made up of 13 amino acids. Deletions cut 0 bases from V and 11 bases from J, with 13 bases between. The CDR3, as DNA: TGTGCCAGCAGCTTAGCGCAGACGCGGGGGGCTTTCTTT. As protein: CASSLAQTRGAFF.

This clonotype was recorded at least ten times. The chain is built from TRBV20-1 and TRBJ2-7; TRBD1 agrees at 9 bases. V gave up 1 base and J gave up 6 bases; unmatched junction bases: 7. CDR1 and CDR2 from the germline V gene are DFQATT and SNEGSKA (reference sequence). The CDR3 runs 14 residues. As DNA, the CDR3 is TGCAGTGCTAGAGTGATGACGACAGGGGGCGAGCAGTACTTC. Translated, it gives CSARVMTTGGEQYF.

The chain is built from TRBV24-1 and TRBJ2-2, with D perhaps TRBD1 (6 bases). The CDR3 is 16 amino acids. Trimming pared 2 bases from V and 4 bases from J, leaving 13 bases between. From germline, CDR1 is KGHDR and CDR2 SFDVKD. CDR3 nucleotides: TGTGCCACCAGTGATTATCACAGGGCGGGCACCGGGGAGCTGTTTTTT. It specifies CATSDYHRAGTGELFF.

This clonotype was picked up many times. The chain has TRBV11-3 and TRBJ2-5; 7 bases map to TRBD2. Germline CDR1 and CDR2: SGHNT and YENEEA. Trimming took 5 bases from V and 7 from J; bases not matched to a gene: 13. This CDR3 contains 15 residues. This CDR3 reads CASSPMRSGIGTQYF. The CDR3 DNA reads as TGTGCCAGCAGCCCGATGAGGAGCGGGATTGGGACCCAGTACTTC. The complete variable domain, with remaining parts taken from reference TRBV11-3 and TRBJ2-5, reads EAGVVQSPRYKIIEKKQPVAFWCNPISGHNTLYWYLQNLGQGPELLIRYENEEAVDDSQLPKDRFSAERLKGVDSTLKIQPAELGDSAVYLCASSPMRSGIGTQYFGPGTRLLVL.

This clonotype was observed at least ten times. The chain employs TRBV2 and TRBJ2-1; a possible D gene is TRBD2 (5 bases). The CDR3 has 15 residues. Per the germline V gene, CDR1 is SNHLY and CDR2 is FYNNEI. Deletions cut 3 bases from V and 0 bases from J, with 9 bases between. The CDR3 nucleotides read TGTGCCAGCAGTGACAGCGGTCGCTCCTACAATGAGCAGTTCTTC. Translation: CASSDSGRSYNEQFF.

The chain combines TRBV11-2 with TRBJ2-5; no clear D gene. Germline CDR1 SGHAT, CDR2 FQNNGV. V shed 1 base and J shed 3 bases, with 9 bases lying between them. The CDR3 contains 14 residues. The CDR3 DNA is TGTGCCAGCAGCTTAGGGGCAGCCGAAGAGACCCAGTACTTC. It encodes CASSLGAAEETQYF.

This clonotype was counted many times. This chain connects TRBV28 to TRBJ1-6, with D possibly being TRBD1 (6 bases). V was cut by 8 bases and J by 10 bases, with 21 bases left in between. Germline V CDR1 and CDR2: MDHEN, SYDVKM. The CDR3 is 15 residues long. DNA of the CDR3: TGTGCCAGCTCCCCCGGGGACACTACCTGGTCACCCCTCCACTTT. It codes for CASSPGDTTWSPLHF.

There are many counts of this clonotype. The CDR3 DNA reads as TGTGCCAGCAGCAAACCCCGGGGAGAGTCCCTATACAATGAGCAGTTCTTC. It is translated as CASSKPRGESLYNEQFF. The genes are TRBV21-1 and TRBJ2-1; the listed D gene, TRBD1, was not tested against the DNA. TRBV21-1 counts as a pseudogene. The CDR3 consists of 17 residues.

This clonotype was counted only a few times. V and J are TRBV4-2 and TRBJ2-1; no reliable D call. This CDR3 has 16 amino acids. V shed 0 bases and J shed 6 bases, with 15 bases lying between them. Germline V gives CDR1 LGHNA, CDR2 YNFKEQ. The CDR3 loop reads CASSQEMQGSGNEQFF. In DNA form, the CDR3 reads TGTGCCAGCAGCCAAGAAATGCAAGGGTCGGGCAATGAGCAGTTCTTC.

This clonotype was picked up many times. The chain has TRBV25-1 and TRBJ1-2, with no clear D. The CDR3 has 11 amino acids. The ends were cut back, 2 bases at V and 8 bases at J, with 6 bases in the middle. CDR1 is MGHDK and CDR2 is SYGVNS in the germline V gene. Here the CDR3 reads CASSETSGYTF. The CDR3 coding sequence is TGTGCCAGCAGTGAAACGAGCGGCTACACCTTC.